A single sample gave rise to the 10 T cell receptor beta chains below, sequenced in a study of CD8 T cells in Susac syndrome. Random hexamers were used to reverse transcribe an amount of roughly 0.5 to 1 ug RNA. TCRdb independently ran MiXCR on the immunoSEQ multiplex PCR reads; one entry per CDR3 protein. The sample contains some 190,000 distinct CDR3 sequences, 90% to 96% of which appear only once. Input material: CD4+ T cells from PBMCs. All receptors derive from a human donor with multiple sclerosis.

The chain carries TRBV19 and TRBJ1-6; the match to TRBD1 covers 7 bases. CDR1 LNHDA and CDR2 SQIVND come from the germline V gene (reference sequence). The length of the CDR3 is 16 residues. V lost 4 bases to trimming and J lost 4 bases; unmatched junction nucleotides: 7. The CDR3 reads CASSRVGQDYNSPLHF. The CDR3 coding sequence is TGTGCCAGTAGTAGAGTCGGACAGGATTATAATTCACCCCTCCACTTT.

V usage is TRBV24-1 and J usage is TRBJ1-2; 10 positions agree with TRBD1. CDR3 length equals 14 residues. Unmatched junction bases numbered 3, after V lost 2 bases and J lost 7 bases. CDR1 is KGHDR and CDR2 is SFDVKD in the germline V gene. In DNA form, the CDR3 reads TGTGCCACCAGTGATTCGGACAGGGGGTCTGGCTACACCTTC. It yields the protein CATSDSDRGSGYTF.

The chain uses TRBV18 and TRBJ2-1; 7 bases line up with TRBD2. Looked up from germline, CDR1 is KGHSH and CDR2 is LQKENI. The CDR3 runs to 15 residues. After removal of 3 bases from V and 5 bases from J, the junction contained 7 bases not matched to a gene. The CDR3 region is CASSPERGPNNEQFF. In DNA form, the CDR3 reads TGTGCCAGCTCACCGGAGCGGGGCCCGAACAATGAGCAGTTCTTC.

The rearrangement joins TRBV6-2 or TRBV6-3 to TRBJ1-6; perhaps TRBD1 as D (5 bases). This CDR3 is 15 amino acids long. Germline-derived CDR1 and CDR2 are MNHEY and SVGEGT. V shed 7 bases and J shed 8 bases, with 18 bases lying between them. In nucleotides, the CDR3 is TGTGCCAGCACCCCGCGGCAGGGAGCTCATTCACCCCTCCACTTT. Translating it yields CASTPRQGAHSPLHF.

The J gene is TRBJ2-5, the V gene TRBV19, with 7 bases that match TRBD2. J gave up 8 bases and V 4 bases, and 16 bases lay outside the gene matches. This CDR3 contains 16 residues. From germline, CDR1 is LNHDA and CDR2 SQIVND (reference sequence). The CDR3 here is CASSTGSSPGEGTQYF. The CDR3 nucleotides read TGTGCCAGTAGTACAGGTTCCTCCCCCGGGGAGGGAACCCAGTACTTC.

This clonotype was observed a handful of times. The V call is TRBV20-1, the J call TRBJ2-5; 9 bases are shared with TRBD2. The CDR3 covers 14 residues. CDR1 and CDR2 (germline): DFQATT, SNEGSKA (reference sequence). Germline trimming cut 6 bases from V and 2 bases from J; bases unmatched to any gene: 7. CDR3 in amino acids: CSATDSGGQETQYF. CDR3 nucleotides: TGCAGTGCCACTGACAGCGGGGGGCAAGAGACCCAGTACTTC.

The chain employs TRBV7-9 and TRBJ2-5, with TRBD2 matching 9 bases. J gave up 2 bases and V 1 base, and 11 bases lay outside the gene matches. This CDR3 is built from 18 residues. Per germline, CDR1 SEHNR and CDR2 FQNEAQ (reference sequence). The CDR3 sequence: CASSLVPSERGEQETQYF. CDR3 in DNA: TGTGCCAGCAGCTTAGTCCCTAGCGAGCGGGGGGAACAAGAGACCCAGTACTTC.

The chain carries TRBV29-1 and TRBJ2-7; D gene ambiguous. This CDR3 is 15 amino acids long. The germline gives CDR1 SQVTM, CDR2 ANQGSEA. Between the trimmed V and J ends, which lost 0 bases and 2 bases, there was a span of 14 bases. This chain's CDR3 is CSVEDRHRHPYEQYF. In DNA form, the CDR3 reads TGCAGCGTTGAAGATCGGCACAGACACCCCTACGAGCAGTACTTC.

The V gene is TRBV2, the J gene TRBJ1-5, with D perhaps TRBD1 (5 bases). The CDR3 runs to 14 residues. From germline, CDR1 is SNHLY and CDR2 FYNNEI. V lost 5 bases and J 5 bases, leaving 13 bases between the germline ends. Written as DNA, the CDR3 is TGTGCCAGCAGTCTCGAGGGGAGGCATCAGCCCCAGCATTTT. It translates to CASSLEGRHQPQHF.

The CDR3 DNA follows: TGTGCCACCAGCTGGGGTGGACGGACCGGTGGTGAAAAACTGTTTTTT. Its protein product is CATSWGGRTGGEKLFF. V gene TRBV15 combines with J gene TRBJ1-4; D not resolved. There are 16 residues in the CDR3. Between the trimmed V and J ends, which lost 5 bases and 7 bases, there was a span of 20 bases. Germline assignment: CDR1 LNHNV and CDR2 YYDKDF (reference sequence).